These T cell receptor beta chains were read from a single sample in a study of control samples from healthy donors and cancer patients. TCRdb's table, derived via immunoSEQ multiplex PCR, lists solely in-frame clones and lacks some. The sample has 150,000 to 200,000 clones, 85% to 90% seen once. Sample: blood. The receptors derive from a woman aged 45-60 years in good health. CDR3s include the opening cysteine and the closing phenylalanine or tryptophan. A D gene is named only where the DNA matches it firmly. Clone size is given for some rows only: seen once, a few or many times, or a class if the clone is expanded.

V	D	J	size	DNA	CDR3
TRBV2	TRBD2	TRBJ2-2	.	TGTGCCAGCAGCCGGACTAGCGGGGGGGCCCCCGGGGAGCTGTTTTTT	CASSRTSGGAPGELFF
TRBV7-3	TRBD2	TRBJ2-1	.	TGTGCCAGCAGCTTAACTACTAGCGGGAGTATCTATGAGCAGTTCTTC	CASSLTTSGSIYEQFF
TRBV30	.	TRBJ1-5	few	TGTGCCTGGGATTGGGGGGACAATCAGCCCCAGCATTTT	CAWDWGDNQPQHF
TRBV19	.	TRBJ1-3	.	TGTGCCAGTAGCCCACGAGGAAACACCATATATTTT	CASSPRGNTIYF
TRBV6-5	TRBD1	TRBJ1-5	.	TGTGCCAGCAGGCCGGACAGGGGCAATCAGCCCCAGCATTTT	CASRPDRGNQPQHF
TRBV18	.	TRBJ2-7	once	TGTGCCAGCTCACCTCGGGACGACCCCTACGAGCAGTACTTC	CASSPRDDPYEQYF
TRBV6-2/TRBV6-3	TRBD2	TRBJ2-7	.	TGTGCCAGCAGTTATTCGCTAGCGGGGGGACCCTACGAGCAGTACTTC	CASSYSLAGGPYEQYF
TRBV6-6	TRBD2	TRBJ2-3	.	TGTGCCAGCAGTGGTTCTAGCGGGGGCGGGAAAGATACGCAGTATTTT	CASSGSSGGGKDTQYF
TRBV19	TRBD2	TRBJ2-7	.	TGTGCCAGTAGTATCGGGACTAGCGTTTACGAGCAGTACTTC	CASSIGTSVYEQYF
TRBV7-3	TRBD2	TRBJ2-6	.	TGTGCCAGCAGTAGCGGGCCCTCTGGGGCCAACGTCCTGACTTTC	CASSSGPSGANVLTF
TRBV5-6	TRBD2	TRBJ2-3	.	TGTGCCAGCAGCTTGGCCCGAATCACTAGCGGGAACACAGATACGCAGTATTTT	CASSLARITSGNTDTQYF
TRBV3-1/TRBV3-2	.	TRBJ1-3	.	TGTGCCAGCAGCCTTGGTTACTCTGGAAACACCATATATTTT	CASSLGYSGNTIYF
TRBV19	.	TRBJ1-1	.	TGTGCCAGTACCGAAGGGACGCGTGCTTTCTTT	CASTEGTRAFF
TRBV3-1/TRBV3-2	.	TRBJ1-1	.	TGTGCCAGCAGCGGAGGGGGCACTGAAGCTTTCTTT	CASSGGGTEAFF
TRBV27	.	TRBJ1-2	.	TGTGCCTTCCGAACGGGGTCCCTAGGCTATGGCTACACCTTC	CAFRTGSLGYGYTF
TRBV4-1	TRBD2	TRBJ2-5	.	TGCGCCAGCAGCCAAGATACCCCTAGCGGAACCGCCCAGACCCAGTACTTC	CASSQDTPSGTAQTQYF
TRBV24-1	TRBD2	TRBJ2-5	.	TGTGCCACCTCTGATCTAGCGGGTATTGAGACCCAGTACTTC	CATSDLAGIETQYF
TRBV4-2	.	TRBJ2-5	.	TGTGCCAGCAGCCAAGATGGAAGTACACAAGAGACCCAGTACTTC	CASSQDGSTQETQYF
TRBV2	.	TRBJ1-1	.	TGTGCCAGCAGTGAGCGGGGGTGGGTCACTGAAGCTTTCTTT	CASSERGWVTEAFF
TRBV10-3	.	TRBJ1-5	.	TGTGCCATCGGCCGGGACGGACTCAATCAGCCCCAGCATTTT	CAIGRDGLNQPQHF
TRBV5-1	.	TRBJ2-5	.	TGCGCCAGCAGCTTGGCCAGGGAGACCCAGTACTTC	CASSLARETQYF
TRBV25-1	TRBD2	TRBJ2-1	.	TGTGCCAGCAATCCCGGGACTATCAATGAGCAGTTCTTC	CASNPGTINEQFF
TRBV28	.	TRBJ1-2	once	TGTGCCAGCAGGCGACCTGGGGAAGGGAGCTATGGCTACACCTTC	CASRRPGEGSYGYTF
TRBV27	TRBD2	TRBJ2-1	.	TGTGCCAGCAGTTCCGGACTAGCGGGAGTAAACAATGAGCAGTTCTTC	CASSSGLAGVNNEQFF
TRBV7-2	TRBD2	TRBJ2-7	.	TGTGCCAGCAGCCGTCAAGCGGGAGTTGGCGAGCAGTACTTC	CASSRQAGVGEQYF
TRBV15	TRBD1	TRBJ2-7	.	TGTGCCACCAGCTCCCCAGAGGGAGACAGGGCCTACGAGCAGTACTTC	CATSSPEGDRAYEQYF
TRBV5-4	TRBD1	TRBJ2-2	.	TGTGCCAGCAGCGTAGGGACAGGGGCAGTCGGGGAGCTGTTTTTT	CASSVGTGAVGELFF
TRBV19	TRBD1	TRBJ2-1	.	TGTGCCAGTAGTATAGAGAGACAGGGCCGGAATGAGCAGTTCTTC	CASSIERQGRNEQFF
TRBV5-1	TRBD1	TRBJ2-2	.	TGCGCCAGCAGCTTGGGAACAGGGGGCGCGAACACCGGGGAGCTGTTTTTT	CASSLGTGGANTGELFF
TRBV19	.	TRBJ2-2	.	TGTGCCAGTACCCCCTTTAAAGCTGGCAACACCGGGGAGCTGTTTTTT	CASTPFKAGNTGELFF
TRBV2	.	TRBJ2-2	.	TGTGCCAGCAGTGAAAATACACACACCGGGGAGCTGTTTTTT	CASSENTHTGELFF